This T cell receptor (beta chain) was sequenced during a study of regulatory T cells in long-lasting Graves disease. Overall study findings and caveats: The study found persistent patients shared more public clonotypes (2,741) than new patients (just over 950).

The V end lost 5 bases, the J end lost 5 bases, and 12 bases lay between the germline ends. The germline V gene has CDR1 SGHTA and CDR2 FQGNSA. This CDR3 is built from 13 residues. A note on this clonotype: The antigen is not known.

With iRepertoire HTBI primers and Arm-PCR of CDR3 regions, TCR beta libraries were built. MiXCR was run by TCRdb on the multiplex PCR reads, yielding one entry per CDR3 protein. The sample lists about 540,000 distinct CDR3 sequences; approximately 12% were seen once. Time point indicated: newly diagnosed GD, antithyroid drugs for less than 3 months. From PBMCs, RNA was extracted and then used to make the TCR library. The sample was also reused in another study, on T cells in Graves' hyperthyroidism and ophthalmopathy. That source adds: Stable hyperthyroidism: no ophthalmopathy progression over 18 months of follow-up.

The sequence was collected from a man aged 25 to 40 with Graves disease. The starting material was peripheral blood mononuclear cells (PBMCs), obtained at new diagnosis, from a patient treated with antithyroid drugs. The chain joins TRBV7-2 to TRBJ1-1; no reliable D call. The CDR3 is CASSTARATEAFF. In nucleotides, the CDR3 is TGTGCCAGCAGCACGGCCCGGGCGACTGAAGCTTTCTTT.